One TCR beta chain is described in this entry. The conserved phenylalanine or tryptophan normally closing the CDR3 is absent here, so this likely arose from a read error. The DNA is omitted, as the CDR3 cannot be located on it reliably, and the CDR3 follows TCRdb's listing. These data come from a study of molecular identifiers for immune sequencing clone quantification. One entry per CDR3 protein, called by TCRdb with MiXCR from the PCR reads. The profile shows over 550,000 distinct CDR3 sequences, roughly 25% of them singletons. This clonotype was sampled from a human donor in good health. Some libraries in this study had Jurkat cell RNA spiked in. Sequencing was performed on naive CD8+ T cells from blood, with Jurkat cell RNA spiked in. Subset in this sample: FACS-sorted CD8+CD4-CCR7+CD45RA+ naive T cells.

The CDR3: CASSYSEGR. The chain recombines TRBV6-5 with TRBJ2-7; no DNA check was done on the table's D call, TRBD2. From its first to its last residue, the CDR3 has 9 amino acids. Germline CDR1 MNHEY, CDR2 SVGAGI.